The 2 T cell receptor beta chains listed next were all sequenced from one sample in a study of Graves' ophthalmopathy and Graves' hyperthyroidism. RNA transcripts yielded amplified TCR beta CDR3 regions. HTBI primers were used in a first-round RT-PCR, which preceded a second-round multiplex PCR. Using its own MiXCR run on the multiplex PCR reads, TCRdb lists one record per CDR3 protein. The table records about 400,000 distinct CDR3 sequences, around 17% of them present only once. Specimen: peripheral blood. The receptors shown here come from a woman younger than 35 with Graves' ophthalmopathy.

This clonotype appeared many times. V gene TRBV7-3 combines with J gene TRBJ1-1; tentative D call: TRBD1 (6 bases). Germline V gene sequence: CDR1 SGHTA, CDR2 FQGTGA. The V and J ends lost 5 bases and 2 bases respectively, with 15 bases between them. The CDR3 spans 15 residues. CDR3 in DNA: TGTGCCAGCAGCCGCCAAGGGGGGGCTAACACTGAAGCTTTCTTT. Translating it yields CASSRQGGANTEAFF.

In this sample, this clonotype turned up many times. The chain couples TRBV12-3 or TRBV12-4 to TRBJ2-4, with TRBD1 identical over 9 bases. V gave up 5 bases and J gave up 14 bases; unmatched junction bases: 7. The CDR3 is 12 amino acids. CDR3 bases: TGTGCCAGCAGTGATCCGGGACAGGGAAAGTACTTC. It codes for CASSDPGQGKYF.